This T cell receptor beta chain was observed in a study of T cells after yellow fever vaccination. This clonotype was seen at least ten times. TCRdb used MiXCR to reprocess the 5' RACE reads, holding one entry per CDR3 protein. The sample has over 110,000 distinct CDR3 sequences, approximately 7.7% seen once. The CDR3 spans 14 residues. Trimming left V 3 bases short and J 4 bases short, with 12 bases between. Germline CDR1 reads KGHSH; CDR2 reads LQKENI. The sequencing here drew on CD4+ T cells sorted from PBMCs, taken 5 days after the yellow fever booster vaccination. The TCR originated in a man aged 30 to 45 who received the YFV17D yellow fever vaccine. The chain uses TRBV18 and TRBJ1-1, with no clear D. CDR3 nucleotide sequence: TGTGCCAGCTCACCGTCAACGGAGGGCACTGAAGCTTTCTTT. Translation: CASSPSTEGTEAFF. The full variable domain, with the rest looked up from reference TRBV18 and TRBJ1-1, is NAGVMQNPRHLVRRRGQEARLRCSPMKGHSHVYWYRQLPEEGLKFMVYLQKENIIDESGMPKERFSAEFPKEGPSILRIQQVVRGDSAAYFCASSPSTEGTEAFFGQGTRLTVV.